The rows below give T cell receptor beta chains drawn from one sample of a study of blood T cell repertoires in COVID-19. Assay used: immunoSEQ multiplex PCR; TCRdb lists only in-frame clones, some missing. The sample shows 300,000 to 400,000 clones, around 87% of them seen only once. Sequenced sample: peripheral blood. These receptors all stem from a man aged 45-65 years with active or convalescent COVID-19. Each CDR3 is given with its conserved first and last residue. Each record gives: J gene, V gene, CDR3 length, clone size, D gene, CDR3 DNA, CDR3 protein. D genes are given only for firm matches. Part of the rows lack a size; the others show once, few, many or a class for expanded clones.

>TRBJ2-6|TRBV28|17|.|TRBD1
TGTGCCAGCAGTTTACGGCAGGGGGCGCTTGGGGCCAACGTCCTGACTTTC
CASSLRQGALGANVLTF
>TRBJ2-1|TRBV10-2|13|.|.
TGCGCCAGCAGTGTCTCGAGGGCAAATGAGCAGTTCTTC
CASSVSRANEQFF
>TRBJ2-7|TRBV3-1/TRBV3-2|15|once|.
TGTGCCAGCAGCCAAACACAGGGACGGACCTACGAGCAGTACTTC
CASSQTQGRTYEQYF
>TRBJ2-5|TRBV7-2|15|.|.
TGTGCCAGCAGCTTAGCGTACAGAGAAGAAGAGACCCAGTACTTC
CASSLAYREEETQYF
>TRBJ2-5|TRBV24-1|16|.|.
TGTGCCACCAGTGATTTGCAGAGGCCAGTTGAAGAGACCCAGTACTTC
CATSDLQRPVEETQYF
>TRBJ2-6|TRBV12-1|16|.|.
TGTGCCAGCAGCTCCCATCGACAGGGTATACGTCACGTCCTGACTTTC
CASSSHRQGIRHVLTF
>TRBJ1-2|TRBV6-6|12|.|.
TGTGCCAGTGGTTCGGAGGTCTATGGCTACACCTTC
CASGSEVYGYTF
>TRBJ2-3|TRBV7-2|12|.|.
TGTGCCAGCAGCTTCTATGAGGATACGCAGTATTTT
CASSFYEDTQYF
>TRBJ2-5|TRBV2|16|.|TRBD1
TGTGCCAGCAGTACCCAGGGACAGGGGGCGGGAGAGACCCAGTACTTC
CASSTQGQGAGETQYF
>TRBJ2-2|TRBV5-1|15|once|TRBD2
TGCGCCAGCAGCTTTAACGGGGGGGCCGCCGGGGAGCTGTTTTTT
CASSFNGGAAGELFF
>TRBJ2-2|TRBV2|13|.|TRBD1
TGTGCCAGCAAACAGGGGTCCGGCGGGGAGCTGTTTTTT
CASKQGSGGELFF
>TRBJ1-5|TRBV30|15|once|TRBD1
TGTGCCTGGAGTTGGAGACAGGGAGGCAATCAGCCCCAGCATTTT
CAWSWRQGGNQPQHF
>TRBJ2-2|TRBV9|14|once|.
TGTGCCAGCAGCACCCAACTAGCCGCCGGGGAGCTGTTTTTT
CASSTQLAAGELFF
>TRBJ2-5|TRBV19|14|.|TRBD1
TGTGCCAGTAGTACCTCGACAGGGCAAGAGACCCAGTACTTC
CASSTSTGQETQYF
>TRBJ1-2|TRBV7-9|12|.|TRBD1
TGTGCCAGCGTTGACAGGGACTATGGCTACACCTTC
CASVDRDYGYTF
>TRBJ2-2|TRBV6-6|14|.|.
TGTGCCAGCAGACGAGGACAGAACACCGGGGAGCTGTTTTTT
CASRRGQNTGELFF
>TRBJ2-1|TRBV2|15|.|TRBD2
TGTGCCAGCGGCCGCGCGACTAGCGGATTGGGTGAGCAGTTCTTC
CASGRATSGLGEQFF
>TRBJ1-1|TRBV28|15|.|.
TGTGCCAGCAGTCCGGACATCTACAGGGACACTGAAGCTTTCTTT
CASSPDIYRDTEAFF
>TRBJ1-5|TRBV19|14|.|.
TGTGCCAGTAGGCCGGCGTGGGGGGACCAGCCCCAGCATTTT
CASRPAWGDQPQHF
>TRBJ2-1|TRBV4-2|14|.|.
TGTGCCAGCAGCCGAGCCGACCAGGCCAATGAGCAGTTCTTC
CASSRADQANEQFF
>TRBJ2-5|TRBV5-1|15|.|TRBD1
TGCGCCAGCAGCTCTAACAGGGGTTTTTCGGAGACCCAGTACTTC
CASSSNRGFSETQYF